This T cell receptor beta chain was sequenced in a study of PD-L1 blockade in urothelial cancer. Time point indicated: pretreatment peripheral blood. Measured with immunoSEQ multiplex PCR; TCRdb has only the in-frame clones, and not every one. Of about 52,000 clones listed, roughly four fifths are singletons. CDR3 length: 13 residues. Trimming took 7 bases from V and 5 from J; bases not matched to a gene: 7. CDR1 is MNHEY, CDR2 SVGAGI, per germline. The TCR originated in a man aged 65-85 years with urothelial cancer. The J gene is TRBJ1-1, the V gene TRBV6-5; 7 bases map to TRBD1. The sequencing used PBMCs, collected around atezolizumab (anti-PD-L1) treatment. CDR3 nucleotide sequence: TGTGCCAGCAAAGCAGGCAGGGGGACTGAAGCTTTCTTT. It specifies CASKAGRGTEAFF.